The clone carrying this T cell receptor beta chain has at least ten counts. Its matching antigen is unknown. RNA transcripts provided the template for amplifying TCR beta CDR3 regions. HTBI primers were used in a first-round RT-PCR, which preceded a second-round multiplex PCR. TCRdb re-derived calls from the multiplex PCR reads in MiXCR, one entry per CDR3 protein. The sample contains roughly 400,000 distinct CDR3 sequences, about a sixth of which appear only once. The data belong to a study of Graves' ophthalmopathy and Graves' hyperthyroidism. Whole-study results and caveats: Progression of ophthalmopathy was predicted by the model with approximately 71% sensitivity and roughly 73% specificity.

The PBMC fraction was derived from 9 to 10 ml of fresh peripheral blood. CDR1 and CDR2 from the germline V gene are MNHNS and SASEGT. Trimming removed 5 bases from V and 0 bases from J, with 11 bases in between. This CDR3 contains 14 residues. The chain carries TRBV6-1 and TRBJ2-7; no definite D call. The clonotype comes from a woman between 18 and 30 years old with Graves' ophthalmopathy. Specimen: peripheral blood. The CDR3: CASSRTLLSYEQYF. CDR3 DNA sequence: TGTGCCAGCAGTCGGACCCTGCTCTCCTACGAGCAGTACTTC.